Presented here are 6 T cell receptor beta chains from one specimen sequenced in a study of shared clonotypes between healthy human individuals. The protocol was immunoSEQ multiplex PCR, while the TCRdb copy is restricted to in-frame clones and leaves out a portion. The table has 400,000 to 500,000 clones, about 82% seen once. The source material was PBMCs. The receptors were gathered from a woman aged 40 to 50 in good health. Some clones in this sample may be carry-over from other donors' samples.

This clone was seen repeatedly, ten times or more. In nucleotides, the CDR3 is TGTGCCAGCAGCCGCCCAGATACGGTACAAGAGACCCAGTACTTC. Translated, it gives CASSRPDTVQETQYF. This chain uses TRBV5-4 with TRBJ2-5, with D unresolved. The V gene's germline CDR1 is SGHNT and CDR2 YYREEE (reference sequence). The CDR3 is 15 residues long. V lost 4 bases, J lost 2 bases, and 15 bases lay in between.

CDR3 coding DNA: TGTGCCAGCATGCTACAAGAGACCCAGTACTTC. This gives the protein CASMLQETQYF. The chain carries TRBV2 and TRBJ2-5; D call uncertain. The CDR3 loop spans 11 amino acids. Looked up from germline, CDR1 is SNHLY and CDR2 is FYNNEI. Trimming removed 7 bases at V and 2 bases at J, with 5 bases between.

This clone was detected ten times or more. The J gene is TRBJ1-1, the V gene TRBV18; D gene uncertain. Between the trimmed V and J ends, which lost 6 bases and 1 base, there was a span of 9 bases. The CDR3 runs 13 residues. Germline V gene data show CDR1 as KGHSH and CDR2 as LQKENI. The CDR3 DNA sequence: TGTGCCAGCTCCACGCGGGGGAACACTGAAGCTTTCTTT. This translates into CASSTRGNTEAFF.

The rearrangement joins TRBV19 to TRBJ1-5, with D perhaps matching TRBD1 (6 bases). The CDR3 consists of 14 residues. Per germline, CDR1 LNHDA and CDR2 SQIVND (reference sequence). The ends were cut back, 6 bases at V and 3 bases at J, with 12 bases in the middle. CDR3 amino acids: CASSGQIFNQPQHF. The CDR3 DNA is TGTGCCAGTAGCGGACAGATCTTCAATCAGCCCCAGCATTTT.

As for this clone: This likely reflects a read error, since a far larger clone is one base away. Other DNA sequences in the same sample also yield this CDR3. V and J are TRBV2 and TRBJ2-7, with D unresolved. Germline CDR1 and CDR2: SNHLY and FYNNEI. Trimming cost V 3 bases and J 1 base, with 10 bases left between them. The CDR3 extends over 14 amino acids. The CDR3 loop reads CASSEAGHSYEQYF. For the CDR3, the DNA is TGTGCCAGCAGTGAGGCAGGTCATTCCTACGAGCAGTACTTC.

This rearrangement joins TRBV19 to TRBJ2-1; D call uncertain. Germline V CDR1 and CDR2: LNHDA, SQIVND (reference sequence). Trimming cost V 5 bases and J 6 bases, with 11 bases left between them. The CDR3 length is 13 residues. CDR3 in amino acids: CASSPGPSNEQFF. CDR3 sequence (DNA): TGTGCCAGTAGTCCAGGACCGTCCAATGAGCAGTTCTTC. Together with reference TRBV19 and TRBJ2-1, the CDR3 gives the full variable domain: DGGITQSPKYLFRKEGQNVTLSCEQNLNHDAMYWYRQDPGQGLRLIYYSQIVNDFQKGDIAEGYSVSREKKESFPLTVTSAQKNPTAFYLCASSPGPSNEQFFGPGTRLTVL.